This T cell receptor beta chain was observed in a study of T cell repertoires in cytomegalovirus infection. In the study overall: Public TCR beta signatures indicated both CMV infection and matching HLA type. Study observations and caveats: HLA-C-restricted CMV clonotypes gave the most frequent clonotype in two of eight donors.

The germline V gene has CDR1 MDHEN and CDR2 SYDVKM. V was trimmed by 3 bases and J by 6 bases, leaving 13 bases between them. The CDR3 covers 14 residues. TCRdb itself ran the reads through MiXCR, one entry per CDR3 protein. The repertoire includes roughly 640,000 distinct CDR3 sequences, 20% to 30% of them detected once, and around 8% sits in the top ten. Of note for this clonotype: Its antigen is undetermined. In this CDR3 the conserved last residue, phenylalanine or tryptophan, is missing, so a read error is likely.

The sequenced sample was CD8+ T cells from PBMCs. This sequence joins TRBV28 and TRBJ2-3; tentatively, D is TRBD2 (6 bases). This clonotype was sampled from a human donor in good health (CMV status not recorded). Some clones in this sample may be carry-over from other donors' samples. The CDR3 DNA follows: TGTGCCAGCAGTTTGGGGGGAGCAGGCGATACGCAGTATTTG. Translation gives CASSLGGAGDTQYL.